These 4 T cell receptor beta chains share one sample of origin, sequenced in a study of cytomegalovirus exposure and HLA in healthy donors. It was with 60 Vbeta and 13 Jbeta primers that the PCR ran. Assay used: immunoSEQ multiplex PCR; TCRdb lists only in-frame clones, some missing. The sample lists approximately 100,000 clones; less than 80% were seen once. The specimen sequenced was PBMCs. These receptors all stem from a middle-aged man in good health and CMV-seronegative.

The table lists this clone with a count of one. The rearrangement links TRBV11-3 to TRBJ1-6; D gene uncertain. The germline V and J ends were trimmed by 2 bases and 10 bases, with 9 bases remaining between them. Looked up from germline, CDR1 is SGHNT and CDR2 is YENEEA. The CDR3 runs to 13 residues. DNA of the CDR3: TGTGCCAGCAGCTTACGAATCGGGTCACCCCTCCACTTT. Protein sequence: CASSLRIGSPLHF.

The CDR3 is CASTKGTSLLNEQFF. The CDR3 bases are TGTGCCAGCACGAAGGGGACTAGCTTGTTGAATGAGCAGTTCTTC. The rearrangement joins TRBV11-2 to TRBJ2-1, with 9 bases matching TRBD2. Per germline, CDR1 SGHAT and CDR2 FQNNGV. The CDR3 loop spans 15 amino acids. Unmatched junction bases numbered 11, after V lost 7 bases and J lost 7 bases.

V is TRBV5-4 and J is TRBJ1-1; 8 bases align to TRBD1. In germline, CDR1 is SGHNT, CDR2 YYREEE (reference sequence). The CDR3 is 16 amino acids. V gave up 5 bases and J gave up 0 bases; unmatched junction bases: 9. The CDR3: CASRIDRGRMNTEAFF. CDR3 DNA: TGTGCCAGCAGAATCGACAGGGGCAGAATGAACACTGAAGCTTTCTTT.

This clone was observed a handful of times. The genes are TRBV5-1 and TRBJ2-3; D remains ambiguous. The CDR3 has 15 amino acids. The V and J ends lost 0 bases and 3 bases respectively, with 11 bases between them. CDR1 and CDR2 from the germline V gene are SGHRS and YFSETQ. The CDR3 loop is CASSLGVSSTDTQYF. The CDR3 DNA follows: TGCGCCAGCAGCTTGGGTGTTTCTTCGACAGATACGCAGTATTTT.